The rows below give T cell receptor beta chains drawn from one sample of a study of OX40 agonist ivuxolimab in advanced cancers. This table comes from immunoSEQ multiplex PCR, and its TCRdb copy is limited to in-frame clones, with some not included. The top ten hold around 5.9% of the sample, which has 65,000 to 95,000 clones, roughly 87% seen once. Sequencing used CD4+ or CD8+ T cells sorted from blood, obtained in a trial of the OX40 agonist ivuxolimab. These receptors were collected from an adult with an advanced solid tumor such as melanoma, head and neck, liver or kidney cancer. The CDR3 runs from the conserved cysteine through the conserved F or W. A D gene is named only where the DNA matches it firmly. Expanded clones get a size class; other rows say once, few or many, or leave the size out.

.	TRBV28	TRBJ1-5	.	TGTGCCAGCAGTTTTTCTGCGGGGAATGGCAATCAGCCCCAGCATTTT	CASSFSAGNGNQPQHF
TRBD1	TRBV11-2	TRBJ2-7	.	TGTGCCAGCAGCTTGGACAGGGGTCCTTTCTACGAGCAGTACTTC	CASSLDRGPFYEQYF
TRBD1	TRBV27	TRBJ2-1	.	TGTGCCAGCAGTTTAAGACAGGGCAATTACAATGAGCAGTTCTTC	CASSLRQGNYNEQFF
.	TRBV2	TRBJ1-6	.	TGTGCCAGCAGTGATGGGACCCGAAATTCACCCCTCCACTTT	CASSDGTRNSPLHF
TRBD1	TRBV10-2	TRBJ1-5	few	TGCGCCAGCGGATCCGACAGGGTTCCTAATCAGCCCCAGCATTTT	CASGSDRVPNQPQHF
.	TRBV28	TRBJ1-1	.	TGTGCCAGCAGTATAGATGATCTAGTGGTGAACACTGAAGCTTTCTTT	CASSIDDLVVNTEAFF
TRBD2	TRBV7-3	TRBJ2-3	.	TGTGCCAGCAGCTTATCGGGGGGTGGGGCAGATACGCAGTATTTT	CASSLSGGGADTQYF
TRBD1	TRBV6-1	TRBJ1-1	.	TGTGCCAGCACTCGACAGGGGGCCACTGAAGCTTTCTTT	CASTRQGATEAFF
.	TRBV6-1	TRBJ2-1	.	TGTGCCAGCAGTGATGGCCTACAGGGAAGGAGCTCCTACAATGAGCAGTTCTTC	CASSDGLQGRSSYNEQFF
TRBD1	TRBV5-1	TRBJ1-2	.	TGCGCCAGCAGCTTGGTTCAGGGGGCAAACTATGGCTACACCTTC	CASSLVQGANYGYTF
.	TRBV27	TRBJ2-5	.	TGTGCCAGCAGTTTATTGGTGAGCAGAGAGACCCAGTACTTC	CASSLLVSRETQYF
.	TRBV5-1	TRBJ2-7	.	TGCGCCAGCAGCTTGGAGGTGTCCCTCCACACCTACGAGCAGTACTTC	CASSLEVSLHTYEQYF
.	TRBV7-3	TRBJ1-3	.	TGTGCCAGCAGCGCAGAATCATACGGAAACACCATATATTTT	CASSAESYGNTIYF
TRBD1	TRBV7-3	TRBJ2-1	.	TGTGCCAGCAGCTTAAGCCGACAGGGGGCCTATGAGCAGTTCTTC	CASSLSRQGAYEQFF
TRBD2	TRBV11-2	TRBJ2-2	.	TGTGCCAGCAGACCACTAGCGGGGGATAACACCGGGGAGCTGTTTTTT	CASRPLAGDNTGELFF
.	TRBV28	TRBJ1-1	few	TGTGCCAGCAGGGAGGGTAGCACTGAAGCTTTCTTT	CASREGSTEAFF
TRBD2	TRBV19	TRBJ2-2	.	TGTGCCAGTAGTTCGAACGCGGGGGGCAGGACCGGGGAGCTGTTTTTT	CASSSNAGGRTGELFF
TRBD1	TRBV5-6	TRBJ2-5	.	TGTGCCAGCTTCGGACAGGGAAAAGAGACCCAGTACTTC	CASFGQGKETQYF
TRBD1	TRBV6-5	TRBJ1-5	few	TGTGCCAGCAGTTACTCGACAGGGAGCAATCAGCCCCAGCATTTT	CASSYSTGSNQPQHF
.	TRBV15	TRBJ1-1	.	TGTGCCACCAGAATAGGGCTCAGTGGTGGAGCTTTCTTT	CATRIGLSGGAFF
TRBD2	TRBV4-3	TRBJ2-1	.	TGCGCCAGCAGCCCTGGCGGGAGCTCCGATGAGCAGTTCTTC	CASSPGGSSDEQFF
TRBD1	TRBV29-1	TRBJ1-4	.	TGCAGCGTCCTGGGACAGGGAAATGAAAAACTGTTTTTT	CSVLGQGNEKLFF
.	TRBV7-2	TRBJ2-3	.	TGTGCCAGCAGCGTTCTACTGGGGGGCGCGAGTGTCACAGATACGCAGTATTTT	CASSVLLGGASVTDTQYF
.	TRBV10-2	TRBJ2-7	.	TGCGCCAGCAGTGACGGTGGGGGCGGGACCTACGAGCAGTACTTC	CASSDGGGGTYEQYF
.	TRBV5-1	TRBJ1-3	.	TGCGCCAGCAGCTTAGGTTCCGGGACTAACTCTGGAAACACCATATATTTT	CASSLGSGTNSGNTIYF
.	TRBV9	TRBJ1-4	.	TGTGCCAGCAGTTTTGAGGGTGGCGAAAAACTGTTTTTT	CASSFEGGEKLFF
TRBD1	TRBV27	TRBJ1-2	.	TGTGCCAGCAGTCGGGACAGGGCTGTATTCGGCTACACCTTC	CASSRDRAVFGYTF
TRBD1	TRBV4-1	TRBJ1-1	.	TGCGCCAGCAGCCAAGCGGACAGGGGGCGCGACACTGAAGCTTTCTTT	CASSQADRGRDTEAFF
.	TRBV19	TRBJ2-3	once	TGTGCCAGTTCGTTAGGGTCCACTTTCACAGATACGCAGTATTTT	CASSLGSTFTDTQYF
.	TRBV10-3	TRBJ2-5	.	TGTGCCATCGGGGGGGCAGAGACCCAGTACTTC	CAIGGAETQYF
.	TRBV15	TRBJ1-2	.	TGTGCCACCAGCAGAGACACTCAGGGCTACACCTTC	CATSRDTQGYTF
.	TRBV30	TRBJ2-7	medium-sized	TGTGCCTGGAGATATAGCGGCCCCCGCTCCTACGAGCAGTACTTC	CAWRYSGPRSYEQYF
.	TRBV5-5	TRBJ2-2	once	TGTGCCAGCAGCGGCCGGGACAAGAACACCGGGGAGCTGTTTTTT	CASSGRDKNTGELFF
TRBD2	TRBV27	TRBJ2-1	.	TGTGCCAGCAGTACACTAGCGGGATGGAATGAGCAGTTCTTC	CASSTLAGWNEQFF
.	TRBV6-7	TRBJ1-5	.	TGTGCCAGCAACTACAGGTCGGATAGCAATCAGCCCCAGCATTTT	CASNYRSDSNQPQHF
TRBD2	TRBV18	TRBJ2-1	.	TGTGCCAGCTCACCACGGTATCCGGGGGGGAATGAGCAGTTCTTC	CASSPRYPGGNEQFF
.	TRBV27	TRBJ2-4	.	TGTGCCAGCCCTATGTGGAAGGGGGATTCCAAAAACATTCAGTACTTC	CASPMWKGDSKNIQYF
.	TRBV6-1	TRBJ2-1	.	TGTGCCAGCAGTGAAAGGTACAATGAGCAGTTCTTC	CASSERYNEQFF
TRBD1	TRBV5-1	TRBJ2-1	.	TGCGCCAGCAGCTTTACAGGGGACGGTGAGCAGTTCTTC	CASSFTGDGEQFF
TRBD1	TRBV7-9	TRBJ2-3	.	TGTGCCAGCACCCTCGACAGGGCTGGAACAGATACGCAGTATTTT	CASTLDRAGTDTQYF
.	TRBV5-4	TRBJ2-6	.	TGTGCCAGCAGCTTGGAAATAGCCGGGGCCAACGTCCTGACTTTC	CASSLEIAGANVLTF
TRBD1	TRBV30	TRBJ1-2	.	TGTGCCTGGAGGGGGTGGACAGGGGGCACACGAGGCTATGGCTACACCTTC	CAWRGWTGGTRGYGYTF
TRBD1	TRBV28	TRBJ1-1	.	TGTGCCAGCAGTCCTCAGGGGGGGGTCACTGAAGCTTTCTTT	CASSPQGGVTEAFF
.	TRBV7-7	TRBJ2-1	.	TGTGCCAGCAGCCCAAAAGGCAGGGGTAGCTCCTACAATGAGCAGTTCTTC	CASSPKGRGSSYNEQFF
.	TRBV9	TRBJ1-1	.	TGTGCCAGCAGCAATCGGGGCGGGGAAGCTTTCTTT	CASSNRGGEAFF
.	TRBV27	TRBJ2-7	.	TGTGCCAGCAGGTCACAGGGTAGATCCTACGAGCAGTACTTC	CASRSQGRSYEQYF
TRBD1	TRBV29-1	TRBJ2-2	.	TGCAGCGTTGACATACAGGGGACCGGGGAGCTGTTTTTT	CSVDIQGTGELFF
.	TRBV19	TRBJ1-1	.	TGTGCCAGTATAAGAGGCCAAACCCCCACTGAAGCTTTCTTT	CASIRGQTPTEAFF
.	TRBV28	TRBJ1-4	.	TGTGCCAGCAGTTTCCCCGGGAATGAAAAACTGTTTTTT	CASSFPGNEKLFF
TRBD1	TRBV9	TRBJ1-3	few	TGTGCCAGCAGCGTAGCCGGATGGGACAGAGGAACAGGAAACACCATATATTTT	CASSVAGWDRGTGNTIYF
.	TRBV15	TRBJ2-1	.	TGTGCCACCAGCAGAGTCGGGAATTCCTACAATGAGCAGTTCTTC	CATSRVGNSYNEQFF
.	TRBV5-1	TRBJ2-5	.	TGCGCCAGCAGCCCCTCGGGGGAGACCCAGTACTTC	CASSPSGETQYF